The rows below give T cell receptor beta chains drawn from one sample of a study of control samples from healthy donors and cancer patients. Some clones are missing from TCRdb's copy, which holds only in-frame ones; the method was immunoSEQ multiplex PCR. Here the sample spans about 69,000 clones, around four fifths being singletons. Sequencing input: PBMCs. The receptor set was obtained from a woman aged 45 to 65 with lung cancer. Both conserved end residues are part of each CDR3. The D gene is left open where the match is weak. The listing skips clone size in some rows; elsewhere it reads once, few, many or a size class.

cdr3_aa cdr3_nt d_call cdr3_length v_call clone_size j_call
CASSPPQGASYGYTF TGTGCCAGCTCACCACCTCAGGGGGCGAGCTATGGCTACACCTTC TRBD1 15 TRBV18 - TRBJ1-2
CASSSNGGAYGYTF TGTGCCAGCAGTTCCAACGGGGGCGCGTATGGCTACACCTTC - 14 TRBV28 - TRBJ1-2
CAPKGSGRANQPQHF TGTGCCCCCAAGGGCTCGGGGAGGGCCAATCAGCCCCAGCATTTT - 15 TRBV10-3 medium-sized TRBJ1-5
CASSPVAYEQYF TGTGCCAGCAGTCCTGTGGCCTACGAGCAGTACTTC - 12 TRBV28 - TRBJ2-7
CSVGQRGPSYEQYF TGCAGCGTTGGCCAGCGGGGGCCTTCCTACGAGCAGTACTTC TRBD2 14 TRBV29-1 - TRBJ2-7
CASSDGGSYNEQFF TGTGCCAGCAGTGACGGGGGTTCCTACAATGAGCAGTTCTTC - 14 TRBV7-3 - TRBJ2-1
CASSIARGQNQPQHF TGTGCCAGTAGTATCGCCCGTGGGCAAAATCAGCCCCAGCATTTT - 15 TRBV19 few TRBJ1-5
CASSPPKGTEAFF TGTGCCAGCTCACCACCGAAGGGGACTGAAGCTTTCTTT - 13 TRBV18 - TRBJ1-1
CASSLVAGSHEQYF TGCGCCAGCAGCTTGGTGGCAGGGAGCCACGAGCAGTACTTC - 14 TRBV5-1 - TRBJ2-7
CASSLDTSNTEAFF TGCGCCAGCAGCTTAGACACTTCGAACACTGAAGCTTTCTTT - 14 TRBV5-1 - TRBJ1-1
CASSVKGGWETQYF TGTGCCAGCAGCGTAAAAGGGGGCTGGGAGACCCAGTACTTC TRBD1 14 TRBV5-8 - TRBJ2-5
CASSYSIRDPGYTF TGTGCCAGCAGTTACTCGATCAGGGATCCTGGCTACACCTTC - 14 TRBV6-6 once TRBJ1-2
CASSLGDRGSYGYTF TGTGCCAGCAGTTTAGGGGACAGAGGGAGCTATGGCTACACCTTC TRBD1 15 TRBV5-4 - TRBJ1-2
CASRSDPSHEAFF TGTGCCAGCAGGTCAGACCCGAGCCACGAAGCTTTCTTT - 13 TRBV11-2 - TRBJ1-1
CASSFDPGELFF TGTGCCAGCAGCTTCGACCCCGGGGAGCTGTTTTTT - 12 TRBV11-2 - TRBJ2-2
CASSDLGNYGYTF TGTGCCAGCAGTGATCTGGGTAACTATGGCTACACCTTC - 13 TRBV25-1 - TRBJ1-2
CASSQLGAEAFF TGTGCCAGCAGCCAACTTGGGGCTGAAGCTTTCTTT - 12 TRBV3-1/TRBV3-2 - TRBJ1-1
CAWSVKGQLYTYEQYF TGTGCCTGGAGTGTAAAAGGGCAGCTTTATACCTACGAGCAGTACTTC - 16 TRBV30 - TRBJ2-7
CASSLGWVQFF TGTGCCAGCAGCTTGGGATGGGTGCAGTTCTTC - 11 TRBV5-5 - TRBJ2-1
CASSQERGQEAFF TGCGCCAGCAGCCAAGAACGCGGGCAGGAAGCTTTCTTT - 13 TRBV4-3 once TRBJ1-1
CAISELTGQGANGYTF TGTGCCATCAGTGAGTTGACTGGACAGGGGGCGAATGGCTACACCTTC TRBD1 16 TRBV10-3 - TRBJ1-2
CSVGDRERNEQFF TGCAGCGTTGGGGACAGGGAACGGAATGAGCAGTTCTTC TRBD1 13 TRBV29-1 - TRBJ2-1
CASSLAGTGIGPQHF TGTGCCAGCAGCTTAGCGGGGACGGGGATCGGGCCCCAGCATTTT - 15 TRBV7-2 - TRBJ1-5
CASSYSRPLHEQFF TGTGCCAGCAGTTATTCTAGACCTTTGCATGAGCAGTTCTTC - 14 TRBV6-2/TRBV6-3 - TRBJ2-1
CASSPLRDRGGAFF TGTGCCAGCAGCCCCCTCCGGGACAGGGGGGGAGCTTTCTTT TRBD1 14 TRBV6-2/TRBV6-3 - TRBJ1-1
CASSLAGNGYTF TGTGCCAGCAGCTTAGCCGGAAATGGCTACACCTTC - 12 TRBV7-2 - TRBJ1-2
CATRDGQGVQETQYF TGTGCCACCAGGGATGGACAGGGAGTCCAAGAGACCCAGTACTTC TRBD1 15 TRBV24-1 - TRBJ2-5
CATSDLAGGWETQYF TGTGCCACCAGTGACCTAGCAGGGGGCTGGGAGACCCAGTACTTC TRBD1 15 TRBV24-1 - TRBJ2-5
CASSPQSSGELFF TGTGCCAGCAGCCCGCAGAGCTCCGGGGAGCTGTTTTTT - 13 TRBV3-1/TRBV3-2 - TRBJ2-2
CASSFPGPTWQQYF TGCGCCAGCAGCTTCCCCGGGCCGACCTGGCAGCAGTACTTC - 14 TRBV5-1 - TRBJ2-7
CASSLSTGVEGYTF TGCGCCAGCAGCTTGAGCACCGGGGTTGAGGGCTACACCTTC - 14 TRBV5-1 - TRBJ1-2
CASSEPTGPNQPQHF TGCGCCAGCAGTGAGCCTACAGGGCCCAATCAGCCCCAGCATTTT - 15 TRBV10-1 - TRBJ1-5
CASSPRTAADQPQHF TGTGCCAGCAGTCCTAGGACAGCGGCGGATCAGCCCCAGCATTTT - 15 TRBV27 - TRBJ1-5
CSVENNKVVTDAEAFF TGCAGCGTTGAAAACAATAAAGTAGTAACGGACGCTGAAGCTTTCTTT - 16 TRBV29-1 - TRBJ1-1
CASSLYRQGAYEQYF TGTGCCAGCAGCTTATATAGGCAGGGGGCCTACGAGCAGTACTTC TRBD1 15 TRBV7-9 - TRBJ2-7
CASSRTPGEGYTF TGTGCCAGCAGTCGAACTCCAGGGGAAGGCTACACCTTC - 13 TRBV27 - TRBJ1-2
CASSARTGSTDTQYF TGTGCCAGCAGCGCCCGGACAGGTAGCACAGATACGCAGTATTTT TRBD1 15 TRBV5-4 - TRBJ2-3
CASSYGTIYNSPLHF TGTGCCAGCAGCTATGGGACAATCTATAATTCACCCCTCCACTTT - 15 TRBV7-9 - TRBJ1-6
CASGRAYGYTF TGTGCCAGCGGCAGGGCCTATGGCTACACCTTC - 11 TRBV12-3/TRBV12-4 - TRBJ1-2
CASSDGPDSGNTIYF TGTGCCAGCAGTGACGGCCCGGACTCTGGAAACACCATATATTTT - 15 TRBV25-1 - TRBJ1-3
CATSDFLGQGNTGELFF TGTGCCACCAGTGATTTTCTCGGACAGGGAAACACCGGGGAGCTGTTTTTT TRBD1 17 TRBV24-1 - TRBJ2-2
CASSFGGLGTEAFF TGCGCCAGCAGCTTTGGGGGTCTGGGCACTGAAGCTTTCTTT - 14 TRBV5-1 - TRBJ1-1
CASSLSSNYGYTF TGTGCCAGCAGTTTGAGCTCTAACTATGGCTACACCTTC - 13 TRBV12-3/TRBV12-4 - TRBJ1-2
CASSTFRDQPQHF TGTGCCAGCAGTACATTCAGGGATCAGCCCCAGCATTTT - 13 TRBV2 few TRBJ1-5
CASSQRAGNQPQHF TGTGCCAGCAGCCAAAGGGCAGGGAATCAGCCCCAGCATTTT - 14 TRBV27 - TRBJ1-5
CASSAGQGSGELFF TGTGCCAGCAGCGCCGGACAGGGCTCCGGGGAGCTGTTTTTT TRBD1 14 TRBV9 - TRBJ2-2
CASSYGREDTQYF TGTGCCAGCAGTTACGGCAGAGAAGATACGCAGTATTTT - 13 TRBV6-5 - TRBJ2-3
CASTSGLLHTDTQYF TGTGCCAGCACCTCCGGGTTGCTCCACACAGATACGCAGTATTTT - 15 TRBV28 - TRBJ2-3
CASSMHSGQGSYEQYF TGTGCCAGCAGCATGCACTCGGGACAGGGGTCCTACGAGCAGTACTTC TRBD1 16 TRBV7-2 few TRBJ2-7
CASSEYAGVDTGELFF TGTGCCAGCAGTGAATATGCAGGGGTGGACACCGGGGAGCTGTTTTTT - 16 TRBV2 - TRBJ2-2